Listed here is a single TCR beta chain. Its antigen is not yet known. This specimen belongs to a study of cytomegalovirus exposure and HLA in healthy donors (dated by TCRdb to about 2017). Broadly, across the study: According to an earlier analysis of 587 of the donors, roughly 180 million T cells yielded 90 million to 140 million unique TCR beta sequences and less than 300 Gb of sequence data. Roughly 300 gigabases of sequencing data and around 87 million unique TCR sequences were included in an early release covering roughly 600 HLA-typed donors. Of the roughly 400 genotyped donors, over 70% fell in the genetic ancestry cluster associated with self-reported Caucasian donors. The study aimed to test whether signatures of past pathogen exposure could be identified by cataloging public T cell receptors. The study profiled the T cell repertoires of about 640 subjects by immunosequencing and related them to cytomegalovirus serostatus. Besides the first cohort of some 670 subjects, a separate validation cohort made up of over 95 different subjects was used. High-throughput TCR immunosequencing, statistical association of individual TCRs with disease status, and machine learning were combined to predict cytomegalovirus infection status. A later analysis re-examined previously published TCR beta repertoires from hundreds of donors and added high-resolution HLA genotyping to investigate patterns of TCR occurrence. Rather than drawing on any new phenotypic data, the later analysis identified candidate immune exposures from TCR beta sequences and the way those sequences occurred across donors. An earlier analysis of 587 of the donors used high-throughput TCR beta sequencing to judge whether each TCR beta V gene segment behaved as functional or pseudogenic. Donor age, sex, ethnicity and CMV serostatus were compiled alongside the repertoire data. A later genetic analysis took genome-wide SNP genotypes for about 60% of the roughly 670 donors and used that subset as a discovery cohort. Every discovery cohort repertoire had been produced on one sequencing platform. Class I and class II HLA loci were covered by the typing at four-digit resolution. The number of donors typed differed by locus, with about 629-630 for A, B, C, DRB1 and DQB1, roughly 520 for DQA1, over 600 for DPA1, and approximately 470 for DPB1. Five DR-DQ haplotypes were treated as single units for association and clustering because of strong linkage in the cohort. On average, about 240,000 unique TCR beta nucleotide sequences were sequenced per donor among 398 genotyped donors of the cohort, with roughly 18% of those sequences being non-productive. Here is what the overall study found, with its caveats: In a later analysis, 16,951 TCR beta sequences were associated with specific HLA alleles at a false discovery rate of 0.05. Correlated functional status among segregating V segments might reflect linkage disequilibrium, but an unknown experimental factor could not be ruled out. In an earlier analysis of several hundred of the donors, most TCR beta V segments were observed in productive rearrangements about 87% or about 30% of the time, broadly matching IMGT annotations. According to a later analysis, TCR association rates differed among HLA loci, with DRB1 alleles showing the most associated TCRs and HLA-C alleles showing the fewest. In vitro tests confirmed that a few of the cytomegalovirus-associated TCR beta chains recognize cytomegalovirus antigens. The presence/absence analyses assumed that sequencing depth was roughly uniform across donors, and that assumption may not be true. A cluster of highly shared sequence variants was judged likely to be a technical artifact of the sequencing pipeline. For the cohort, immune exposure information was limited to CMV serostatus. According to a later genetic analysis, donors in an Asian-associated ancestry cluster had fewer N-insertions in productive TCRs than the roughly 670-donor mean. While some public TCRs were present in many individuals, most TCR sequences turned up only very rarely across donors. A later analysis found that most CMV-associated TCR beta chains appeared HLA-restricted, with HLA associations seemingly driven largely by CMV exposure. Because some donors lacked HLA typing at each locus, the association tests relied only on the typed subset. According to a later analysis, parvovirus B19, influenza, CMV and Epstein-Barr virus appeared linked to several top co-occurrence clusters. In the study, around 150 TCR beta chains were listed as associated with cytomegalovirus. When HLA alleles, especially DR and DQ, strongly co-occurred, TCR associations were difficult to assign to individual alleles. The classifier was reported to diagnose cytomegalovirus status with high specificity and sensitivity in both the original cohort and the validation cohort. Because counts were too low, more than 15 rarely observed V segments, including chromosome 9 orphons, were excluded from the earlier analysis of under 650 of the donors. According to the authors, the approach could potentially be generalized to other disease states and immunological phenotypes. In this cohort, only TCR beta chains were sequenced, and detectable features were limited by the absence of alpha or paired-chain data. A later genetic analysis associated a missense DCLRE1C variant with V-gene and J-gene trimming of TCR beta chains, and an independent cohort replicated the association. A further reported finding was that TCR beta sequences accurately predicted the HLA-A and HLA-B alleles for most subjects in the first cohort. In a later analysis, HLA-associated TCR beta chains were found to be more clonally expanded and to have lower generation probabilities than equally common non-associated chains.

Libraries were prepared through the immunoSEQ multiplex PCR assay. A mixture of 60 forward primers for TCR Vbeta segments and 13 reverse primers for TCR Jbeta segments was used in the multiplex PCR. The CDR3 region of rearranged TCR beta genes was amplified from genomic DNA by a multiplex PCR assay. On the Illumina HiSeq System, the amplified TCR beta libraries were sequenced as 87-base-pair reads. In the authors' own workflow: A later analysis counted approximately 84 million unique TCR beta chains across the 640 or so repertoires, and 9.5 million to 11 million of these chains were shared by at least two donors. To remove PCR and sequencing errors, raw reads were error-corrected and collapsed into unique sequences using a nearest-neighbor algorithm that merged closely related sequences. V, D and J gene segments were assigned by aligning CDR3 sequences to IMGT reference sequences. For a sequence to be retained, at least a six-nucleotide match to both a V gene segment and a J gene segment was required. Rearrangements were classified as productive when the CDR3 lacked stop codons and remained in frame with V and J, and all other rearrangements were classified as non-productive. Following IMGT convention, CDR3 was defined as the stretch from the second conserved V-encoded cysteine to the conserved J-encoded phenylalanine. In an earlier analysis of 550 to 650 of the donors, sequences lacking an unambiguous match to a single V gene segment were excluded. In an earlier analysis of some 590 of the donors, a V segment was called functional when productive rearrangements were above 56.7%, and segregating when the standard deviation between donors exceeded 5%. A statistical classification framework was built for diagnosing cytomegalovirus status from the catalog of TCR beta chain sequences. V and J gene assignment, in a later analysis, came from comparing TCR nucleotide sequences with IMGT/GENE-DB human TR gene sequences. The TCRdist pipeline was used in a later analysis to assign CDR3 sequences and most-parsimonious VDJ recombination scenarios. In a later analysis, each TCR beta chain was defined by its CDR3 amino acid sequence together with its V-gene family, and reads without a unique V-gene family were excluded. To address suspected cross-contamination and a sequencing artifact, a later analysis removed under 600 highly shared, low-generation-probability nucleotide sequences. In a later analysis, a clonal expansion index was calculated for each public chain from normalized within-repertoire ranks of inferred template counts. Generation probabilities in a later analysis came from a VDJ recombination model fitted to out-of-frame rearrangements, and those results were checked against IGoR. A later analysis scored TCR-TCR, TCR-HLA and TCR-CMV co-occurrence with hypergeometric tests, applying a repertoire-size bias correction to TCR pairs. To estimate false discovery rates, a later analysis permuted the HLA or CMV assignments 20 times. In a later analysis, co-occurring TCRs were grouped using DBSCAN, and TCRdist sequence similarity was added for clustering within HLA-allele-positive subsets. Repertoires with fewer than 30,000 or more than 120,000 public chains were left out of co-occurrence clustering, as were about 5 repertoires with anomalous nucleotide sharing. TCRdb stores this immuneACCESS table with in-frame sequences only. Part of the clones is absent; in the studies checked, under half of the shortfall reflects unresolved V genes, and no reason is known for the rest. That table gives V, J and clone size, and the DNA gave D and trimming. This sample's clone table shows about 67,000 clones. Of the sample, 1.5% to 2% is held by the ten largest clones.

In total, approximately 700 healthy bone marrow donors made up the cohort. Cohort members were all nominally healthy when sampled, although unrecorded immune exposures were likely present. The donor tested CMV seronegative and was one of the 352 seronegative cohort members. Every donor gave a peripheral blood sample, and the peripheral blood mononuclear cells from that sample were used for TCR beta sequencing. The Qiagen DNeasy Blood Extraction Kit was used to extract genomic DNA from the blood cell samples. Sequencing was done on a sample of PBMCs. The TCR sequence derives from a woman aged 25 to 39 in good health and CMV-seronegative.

CDR3 protein: CASSGGTGGRGYTF. The nucleotides read TGTGCCAGCAGCGGGGGGACAGGGGGCAGGGGCTACACCTTC. This chain is built from TRBV5-5 and TRBJ1-2, and 12 junctional nucleotides match TRBD1. According to the germline V gene (reference sequence), CDR1 reads SGHKS and CDR2 reads YYEKEE. Inclusive of the bounding cysteine and phenylalanine, the CDR3 is 14 residues long. Only the CDR3 portion is preserved as DNA: 42 bases, with reading frame beginning at the first base. The germline V and J ends show losses of 4 bases and 8 bases respectively, and no gene match explains 6 bases of the junction.